The 25 T cell receptor beta chains below come from one sample, sequenced in a study of blood T cell repertoires in COVID-19. Clones were read by immunoSEQ multiplex PCR, and TCRdb kept only the in-frame ones, dropping some. The data show fewer than 55,000 clones, 85% to 90% seen once. Sequenced material: peripheral blood. These TCRs come from a man older than 75 with active or convalescent COVID-19.

The V and J genes are TRBV28 and TRBJ1-3, with TRBD1 as a possible D gene (5 bases). The CDR3 totals 13 residues. Germline-derived CDR1 and CDR2 are MDHEN and SYDVKM. Trimming pared 5 bases from V and 4 bases from J, leaving 9 bases between. Here the CDR3 reads CASSLTAGNTIYF. The CDR3 DNA reads TGTGCCAGCAGTCTGACAGCCGGAAACACCATATATTTT.

The chain employs TRBV5-1 and TRBJ2-5, with D perhaps TRBD2 (5 bases). CDR1 and CDR2 from the germline V gene are SGHRS and YFSETQ. With 0 bases removed from V and 2 bases from J, the gap between germline ends came to 11 bases. The CDR3 contains 15 residues. CDR3: CASSLGGRGQETQYF. The CDR3 nucleotides are TGCGCCAGCAGCTTGGGGGGTCGGGGACAAGAGACCCAGTACTTC.

The chain carries TRBV9 and TRBJ2-3, with D possibly TRBD1 on 5 matching bases. The germline CDR1 and CDR2 sequences are SGDLS and YYNGEE. Trimming pared 0 bases from V and 0 bases from J, leaving 8 bases between. The CDR3 loop spans 15 amino acids. This chain's CDR3 is CASSVAGASTDTQYF. The CDR3 nucleotides are TGTGCCAGCAGCGTAGCTGGGGCTAGCACAGATACGCAGTATTTT.

This clone was observed a single time. The V gene is TRBV28, the J gene TRBJ2-5, with a tentative D call TRBD1 (5 bases). Germline CDR1 and CDR2: MDHEN and SYDVKM. V lost 4 bases and J lost 3, with 9 bases in between. This CDR3 is 13 amino acids long. This chain's CDR3 is CASSSQGKETQYF. DNA for the CDR3: TGTGCCAGCAGTTCTCAGGGAAAAGAGACCCAGTACTTC.

The rearrangement links TRBV5-5 to TRBJ2-7; 9 bases line up with TRBD2. The junction had 8 bases not matched to a gene; V was cut back by 0 bases and J by 7 bases. This CDR3 comprises 15 residues. Germline CDR1 and CDR2: SGHKS and YYEKEE (reference sequence). The CDR3 sequence: CASSLVGSGRREQYF. CDR3 bases: TGTGCCAGCAGCTTGGTAGGTAGCGGGAGACGAGAGCAGTACTTC.

CDR3 loop: CASSRTADQTGSTYEQYF. The CDR3 DNA is TGCGCCAGCAGTCGGACCGCCGATCAGACAGGTAGTACCTACGAGCAGTACTTC. The chain combines TRBV23-1 with TRBJ2-7; the D gene is possibly TRBD1 (6 bases). TRBV23-1 is flagged as an ORF with uncertain function. The CDR3 covers 18 residues. Trimming removed 4 bases at V and 2 bases at J, with 24 bases between.

The chain joins TRBV11-2 to TRBJ1-1; 7 bases are a match to TRBD1. Germline CDR1 and CDR2: SGHAT and FQNNGV. Trimming removed 1 base from V and 4 bases from J; junction bases left unmatched: 6. The CDR3 contains 15 residues. The CDR3: CASSLVGAGGTEAFF. The DNA for the CDR3 is TGTGCCAGCAGCTTAGTAGGGGCAGGGGGCACTGAAGCTTTCTTT.

The gene calls are TRBV9 and TRBJ1-1, with a possible D match to TRBD1 (6 bases). Trimming stripped 2 bases from V and 0 bases from J, with 11 bases between. CDR1 and CDR2 from the germline V gene are SGDLS and YYNGEE. CDR3 size: 15 residues. This CDR3 reads CASSVSGTLNTEAFF. DNA of the CDR3: TGTGCCAGCAGCGTCTCCGGGACATTGAACACTGAAGCTTTCTTT. Using reference TRBV9 and TRBJ1-1 for the parts outside the CDR3, the full variable domain is DSGVTQTPKHLITATGQRVTLRCSPRSGDLSVYWYQQSLDQGLQFLIQYYNGEERAKGNILERFSAQQFPDLHSELNLSSLELGDSALYFCASSVSGTLNTEAFFGQGTRLTVV.

In its sample, this clone was seen a few times. V usage is TRBV5-1 and J usage is TRBJ2-3, with TRBD2 identical over 10 bases. In germline, CDR1 is SGHRS, CDR2 YFSETQ. The CDR3 spans 16 residues. V was clipped by 4 bases and J by 2 bases; unmatched bases: 7. CDR3 sequence: CASSSGGAPLTDTQYF. CDR3 nucleotides: TGCGCCAGCAGCAGCGGGGGGGCCCCCCTCACAGATACGCAGTATTTT.

The chain uses TRBV19 and TRBJ1-4; 7 bases are a match to TRBD1. The V and J ends lost 4 bases and 8 bases, in that order; junction bases with no gene match: 16. Germline CDR1 reads LNHDA; CDR2 reads SQIVND (reference sequence). The CDR3 sequence is 17 residues long. The CDR3 DNA reads TGTGCCAGTAGTAGATACACCGGGACAGTGGAGGAGGAAAAACTGTTTTTT. Residues: CASSRYTGTVEEEKLFF.

This chain uses TRBV4-3 with TRBJ2-2, with a weak D call TRBD2 (5 bases). Between the trimmed V and J ends, which lost 0 bases and 6 bases, there was a span of 14 bases. The germline CDR1 and CDR2 sequences are LGHNA and YSLEER. The CDR3 is made up of 16 amino acids. For the CDR3, the DNA is TGCGCCAGCAGCCAAGATGGAGTTGAGAGGGCCGGGGAGCTGTTTTTT. Residues: CASSQDGVERAGELFF.

V and J are TRBV5-6 and TRBJ2-1; 11 bases are a match to TRBD1. Germline trimming cut 4 bases from V and 0 bases from J; bases unmatched to any gene: 12. Germline-derived CDR1 and CDR2 are SGHDT and YYEEEE. CDR3 length: 19 amino acids. CDR3 coding DNA: TGTGCCAGCAGCCCAGGACAGGGGGCGACCTACAGCTCCTACAATGAGCAGTTCTTC. This sequence encodes CASSPGQGATYSSYNEQFF.

The V call is TRBV2, the J call TRBJ1-1, with D maybe TRBD1 (6 bases). Per the germline V gene, CDR1 is SNHLY and CDR2 is FYNNEI. V was pared by 4 bases and J by 0 bases, with 15 bases between. This CDR3 has 16 residues. CDR3 sequence reads: CASSAIRTAMNTEAFF. The CDR3 DNA follows: TGTGCCAGCAGTGCAATCCGGACAGCCATGAACACTGAAGCTTTCTTT.

The rearrangement joins TRBV25-1 to TRBJ1-5, with TRBD1 matching over 8 bases. V dropped 8 bases and J dropped 1; count of bases not matched to a gene: 7. The germline V gene encodes CDR1 MGHDK and CDR2 SYGVNS. This CDR3 region has 15 residues. CDR3 in DNA: TGTGCCAGCGCCCCCAGGGGGCTGAGCAATCAGCCCCAGCATTTT. Encoded protein: CASAPRGLSNQPQHF.

This chain uses TRBV15 with TRBJ2-7, with TRBD2 as a possible D gene (7 bases). CDR3 length: 14 residues. Between the trimmed V and J ends, which lost 0 bases and 7 bases, there was a span of 13 bases. Germline-derived CDR1 and CDR2 are LNHNV and YYDKDF (reference sequence). The CDR3 DNA sequence: TGTGCCACCAGCAGAGACAGGGGAGGGGAGGAGCAGTACTTC. It is translated as CATSRDRGGEEQYF.

The V and J genes are TRBV5-1 and TRBJ2-7; 13 bases fit TRBD2. Germline CDR1 and CDR2: SGHRS and YFSETQ. The ends lost 3 bases at V and 5 bases at J; junction bases unmatched: 5. The CDR3 is 15 residues long. The CDR3 nucleotides read TGCGCCAGCAGCTGGACTAGCGGGAGCACGAACGAGCAGTACTTC. Encoded protein: CASSWTSGSTNEQYF.

The CDR3 sequence: CASSSFDITSGGAGEQFF. CDR3 DNA sequence: TGTGCCAGCAGCTCCTTTGATATTACTAGCGGGGGGGCGGGTGAGCAGTTCTTC. V usage is TRBV7-8 and J usage is TRBJ2-1; 13 nucleotides match TRBD2. The CDR3 loop spans 18 amino acids. Looked up from germline, CDR1 is SGHVS and CDR2 is FQNEAQ. The J segment lost 9 bases and the V segment lost 4 bases, leaving 15 bases of the junction unmatched.

The genes are TRBV18 and TRBJ2-7, with 12 bases identical to TRBD2. Looked up from germline, CDR1 is KGHSH and CDR2 is LQKENI. Unmatched junction bases numbered 4, after V lost 5 bases and J lost 2 bases. The CDR3 covers 15 residues. The CDR3: CASSSASGGAYEQYF. CDR3 nucleotide sequence: TGTGCCAGCTCATCGGCTAGCGGGGGGGCCTACGAGCAGTACTTC.

The chain links TRBV5-1 to TRBJ2-7; 12 positions match TRBD1. The V gene end was trimmed by 5 bases and the J gene end by 4 bases; junction bases not matched to a gene: 10. The germline V gene has CDR1 SGHRS and CDR2 YFSETQ. The CDR3 length is 16 residues. This chain's CDR3 is CASRSGQGARVYEQYF. Written as DNA, the CDR3 is TGCGCCAGCAGGTCGGGACAGGGGGCGAGGGTGTACGAGCAGTACTTC.

The count of this clone is one. V gene TRBV4-2 combines with J gene TRBJ2-5; tentative D call: TRBD2 (6 bases). The germline V gene has CDR1 LGHNA and CDR2 YNFKEQ. The V gene lost 1 base and the J gene lost 5 bases, with 11 bases spanning the gap. The CDR3 is made up of 14 amino acids. The CDR3 is CASSQVGAGETQYF. The CDR3, as DNA: TGTGCCAGCAGCCAAGTCGGTGCGGGGGAGACCCAGTACTTC.

The chain couples TRBV4-3 to TRBJ2-5; 10 nucleotides line up with TRBD2. J was trimmed by 4 bases and V by 0 bases; bases with no gene match: 8. The germline V gene has CDR1 LGHNA and CDR2 YSLEER. The CDR3 length is 17 residues. Here the CDR3 reads CASSQDSLAGVAETQYF. The CDR3 DNA reads TGCGCCAGCAGCCAAGATTCGCTAGCGGGAGTGGCAGAGACCCAGTACTTC.

The rearrangement uses TRBV2 and TRBJ1-2; the D gene is possibly TRBD1 (6 bases). The V gene lost 6 bases and the J gene lost 8 bases, with 19 bases spanning the gap. CDR3 length: 14 residues. CDR1 is SNHLY and CDR2 is FYNNEI in the germline V gene. The CDR3 DNA is TGTGCCAGCAGCCCAACGGGGGGGGGGCGAGGCTACACCTTC. Encoded protein: CASSPTGGGRGYTF.

This clone showed up just once. V is TRBV4-3 and J is TRBJ1-1; D is uncertain. V was pared by 0 bases and J by 11 bases, with 16 bases between. This CDR3 has 14 amino acids. CDR1 LGHNA and CDR2 YSLEER come from the germline V gene. The CDR3 bases are TGCGCCAGCAGCCAAGAAAAGGGAGGGTGGCGGGCTTTCTTT. It translates to CASSQEKGGWRAFF.

This clone was counted once. This chain connects TRBV18 to TRBJ2-5; D uncertain. V was trimmed by 5 bases and J by 2 bases, leaving 6 bases between them. Germline assignment: CDR1 KGHSH and CDR2 LQKENI. CDR3 length equals 12 residues. The CDR3 reads CASSARQETQYF. The CDR3 DNA follows: TGTGCCAGCTCAGCGCGTCAAGAGACCCAGTACTTC.

The genes are TRBV21-1 and TRBJ2-3; the table gives TRBD2 as D, unverified against the DNA. TRBV21-1 is termed a pseudogene. This CDR3 region has 18 residues. CDR3 coding DNA: TGTGCCAGCAGCAAAGTAACGGGACTAGCGGTGCGGGCAGATACGCAGTATTTT. Its protein is CASSKVTGLAVRADTQYF.